These 4 T cell receptor beta chains came from one sample sequenced in a study. TCRdb re-derived calls from the RT-PCR reads in MiXCR, one entry per CDR3 protein. The sample lists approximately 720,000 distinct CDR3 sequences, around 14% occurring once. Input material: memory CD4+ T cells from blood. The receptors derive from a female donor in good health, serving as a healthy control.

The V gene is TRBV10-3, the J gene TRBJ2-1, with 8 bases lining up with TRBD1. The germline gives CDR1 ENHRY, CDR2 SYGVKD. Trimming removed 3 bases from V and 6 bases from J; junction bases left unmatched: 7. There are 15 residues in the CDR3. In DNA form, the CDR3 reads TGTGCCATCAGTGACGGACAGGGAGTGGGCAATGAGCAGTTCTTC. This gives the protein CAISDGQGVGNEQFF.

This clonotype occurred many times. The chain links TRBV30 to TRBJ2-2; 7 bases are a match to TRBD2. The germline V gene has CDR1 GTSNPN and CDR2 SVGIG (reference sequence). The CDR3 is 20 residues long. Trimming cost V 4 bases and J 1 base; bases outside gene matches: 21. The CDR3 DNA sequence: TGTGCCTGGACCGCGAAGGGACGGAGGTCAGGGACTATGAACACCGGGGAGCTGTTTTTT. It is translated as CAWTAKGRRSGTMNTGELFF.

This clonotype showed up many times. The CDR3: CAISESSELTDTQYF. The CDR3, as DNA: TGTGCCATCAGTGAAAGTTCCGAACTCACAGATACGCAGTATTTT. The chain is built from TRBV10-3 and TRBJ2-3, with no clear D. The CDR3 runs to 15 residues. Germline V lookup: CDR1 ENHRY, CDR2 SYGVKD. Trimming shortened V by 3 bases and J by 2 bases, and 12 bases separated the two germline ends.

The chain is built from TRBV5-1 and TRBJ2-2, with 12 bases matching TRBD2. Trimming took 4 bases from V and 5 from J; bases not matched to a gene: 12. The CDR3 covers 18 residues. CDR1 SGHRS and CDR2 YFSETQ come from the germline V gene. This CDR3 reads CASSPGLAGSRGTGELFF. The CDR3 region has the DNA TGCGCCAGCAGCCCCGGACTAGCGGGATCGCGTGGAACCGGGGAGCTGTTTTTT.